Below, 19 T cell receptor beta chains from the same sample are listed, as sequenced in a study of T cells in women clearing cervical HPV infection. Assay: immunoSEQ multiplex PCR; the TCRdb copy retains only in-frame clones and omits some. The sample has 15,000 to 20,000 clones. The sample comprised blood buffy coat. The receptors originated from a woman aged 18 to 75 with a cervical HPV16 infection that either progressed to CIN3+ or cleared (not recorded which).

On this clone itself: The CDR3 end is not reached by the read, which stops 3 residues before it; the germline J gene fills it in. The chain links TRBV19 to TRBJ2-5; D unresolved. From germline, CDR1 is LNHDA and CDR2 SQIVND (reference sequence). This CDR3 is 14 amino acids long. Trimming pared 4 bases from V and 3 bases from J, leaving 12 bases between. The CDR3 spells CASSRATTEETQYF. The CDR3 DNA, read in part, is TGTGCCAGTAGTAGGGCGACAACCGAAGAGACC.

The DNA read from the CDR3 is TGTGCCAGCAGTGAAAAGGGGGCCTCCTACGAG. This sequence encodes CASSEKGASYE. The entire CDR3 is CASSEKGASYEQYF. J is TRBJ2-7 and V is TRBV2; 7 bases are a match to TRBD1. The read terminates 3 residues ahead of where the CDR3 ends, so the germline J gene completes it. The ends lost 2 bases at V and 0 bases at J; junction bases unmatched: 1. The CDR3 runs to 14 residues. Germline values: CDR1 SNHLY, CDR2 FYNNEI.

Turning to this clone: The CDR3 goes on 3 residues after the read ends, and that part is filled in from the germline J gene. The chain recombines TRBV6-2 or TRBV6-3 with TRBJ1-1; D is unresolved. V lost 2 bases and J 4 bases, leaving 11 bases between the germline ends. Germline values: CDR1 MNHEY, CDR2 SVGEGT. CDR3 length: 14 amino acids. Here the CDR3 reads CASSYTLEATEAFF. CDR3 DNA (partial): TGTGCCAGCAGTTACACCCTTGAGGCCACTGAA.

The DNA read from the CDR3 is TGTGCCAGCAGCTTGACAGGTGGGCCAGATACG. Translation gives CASSLTGGPDT. The whole CDR3 protein reads CASSLTGGPDTQYF. The V call is TRBV7-7, the J call TRBJ2-3, with D possibly being TRBD1 (6 bases). Sequencing ends 3 residues short of the CDR3 end; the germline J gene provides the rest. The CDR3 spans 14 residues. In germline, CDR1 is SSHAT, CDR2 FNYEAQ (reference sequence). V was shortened by 3 bases and J by 4 bases, with 11 bases between the two germline ends.

Points on this clone: The read finishes 3 residues shy of the CDR3 end, and the germline J gene is used to complete it. This rearrangement joins TRBV2 to TRBJ1-1, with D unresolved. This CDR3 has 14 residues. Germline loops: CDR1 SNHLY, CDR2 FYNNEI. Trimming took off 2 bases at V and 2 bases at J, with 9 bases between the two ends. The CDR3 reads CASSEQQINTEAFF. The covered CDR3 bases are TGTGCCAGCAGTGAACAACAGATCAACACTGAA.

In terms of frequency, this clone is medium-sized. CDR3 in amino acids: CASSLEQGSSGANVLTF. CDR3 bases read: TGTGCCAGCTCACTAGAACAGGGTTCCTCTGGGGCCAACGTC. The chain carries TRBV18 and TRBJ2-6; possible D gene TRBD1, 6 bases. The sequence runs out 3 residues before the end of the CDR3; the remainder is reconstructed from the germline J gene. Per the germline V gene, CDR1 is KGHSH and CDR2 is LQKENI. Trimming took 4 bases from V and 0 from J, leaving 13 bases between them. This CDR3 has 17 amino acids.

Remarks on this clone: Read sequence stops 3 residues before the CDR3 end, and the germline J gene provides the missing end. This sequence joins TRBV7-2 and TRBJ1-4, with D possibly being TRBD1 (5 bases). Germline CDR1 reads SGHTA; CDR2 reads FQGNSA. The CDR3 is made up of 13 amino acids. Partial CDR3 DNA: TGTGCCAGCACTGGGGTTGGGGCCAACGTA. This encodes CASTGVGANV. The entire CDR3 sequence reads CASTGVGANVLFF.

Remarks on this clone: Read coverage stops 3 residues before the CDR3 terminus; the germline J gene supplies the remainder. V gene TRBV5-1 combines with J gene TRBJ1-3; a possible D gene is TRBD1 (6 bases). The V and J ends lost 0 bases and 4 bases respectively, with 8 bases between them. CDR3 length: 14 residues. Germline CDR1 reads SGHRS; CDR2 reads YFSETQ. Incomplete CDR3 DNA: TGCGCCAGCAGCTTGGCCACAGGGGGAAACACC. Translated: CASSLATGGNT. The full CDR3 is CASSLATGGNTIYF.

Regarding this clone: Read coverage stops 3 residues before the CDR3 terminus; the germline J gene supplies the remainder. This chain joins TRBV5-1 and TRBJ1-4, with TRBD1 matching over 10 bases. The CDR3 spans 16 residues. In germline, CDR1 is SGHRS, CDR2 YFSETQ. CDR3 bases read: TGCGCCAGCAGCTTGGGGGGGACAGGGGCGGCTTCACCA. Amino acids: CASSLGGTGAASP. The CDR3, in full, reads CASSLGGTGAASPLFF.

Worth noting for this clone: The read falls 3 residues short of the CDR3 end, and the missing part is taken from the germline J gene. The chain recombines TRBV20-1 with TRBJ2-7; 10 bases match TRBD1. CDR3 size: 14 residues. V was clipped by 6 bases and J by 2 bases; unmatched bases: 7. CDR1 DFQATT and CDR2 SNEGSKA come from the germline V gene (reference sequence). The DNA read from the CDR3 is TGCAGTGCCCCGACAGGGGGCATCACCTACGAG. It translates to CSAPTGGITYE. In full, the CDR3 reads CSAPTGGITYEQYF.

Notes on this clone: The read ends 3 residues shy of where the CDR3 ends; the end is completed using the germline J gene. The chain is built from TRBV7-9 and TRBJ1-2; D is possibly TRBD1 (5 bases). This CDR3 comprises 14 residues. Germline CDR1 and CDR2: SEHNR and FQNEAQ (reference sequence). The sequenced part of the CDR3 DNA is TGTGCCAGCAGCCCCCCGGGGGGACCCTACCAC. Its protein product is CASSPPGGPYH. From start to end, the CDR3 is CASSPPGGPYHYTF.

Of note for this clone: The read gets to within 3 residues of the CDR3 end, and the germline J gene fills in the rest. This chain links TRBV5-1 with TRBJ1-2, with 7 bases lining up with TRBD1. Germline V gene lookup returns CDR1 SGHRS and CDR2 YFSETQ. The CDR3 consists of 12 residues. The V and J ends lost 5 bases and 4 bases, in that order; junction bases with no gene match: 2. The covered CDR3 bases are TGCGCCAGCAGTGGGGACAGCTATGGC. Translating gives CASSGDSYG. The complete CDR3 reads CASSGDSYGYTF. Based on the CDR3 plus reference TRBV5-1 and TRBJ1-2, the full variable domain is KAGVTQTPRYLIKTRGQQVTLSCSPISGHRSVSWYQQTPGQGLQFLFEYFSETQRNKGNFPGRFSGRQFSNSRSEMNVSTLELGDSALYLCASSGDSYGYTFGSGTRLTVV.

With respect to this clone: The CDR3 end lies 3 residues beyond the end of the read and is filled in from the germline J gene. The chain uses TRBV29-1 and TRBJ1-3, with D unclear. Germline-derived CDR1 and CDR2 are SQVTM and ANQGSEA. CDR3 length: 16 amino acids. Trimming cost V 2 bases and J 0 bases, with 14 bases left between them. CDR3 bases read: TGCAGCGTTGAAAGCACTAGGAGTTTCTCTGGAAACACC. Its translation is CSVESTRSFSGNT. The CDR3 in its entirety is CSVESTRSFSGNTIYF.

Incomplete CDR3 DNA: TGTGCCAGTACCATACGGGGGGGACGGAGGGATGAC. Translated, it gives CASTIRGGRRDD. The complete CDR3 sequence is CASTIRGGRRDDYTF. This chain links TRBV19 with TRBJ1-2; D might be TRBD1 (5 bases). The sequence runs out 3 residues before the end of the CDR3; the remainder is reconstructed from the germline J gene. There are 15 residues in the CDR3. Per the germline V gene, CDR1 is LNHDA and CDR2 is SQIVND (reference sequence).

Measured by frequency, this clone is medium-sized. The read halts 3 residues ahead of the CDR3 end, with the missing end drawn from the germline J gene. This chain uses TRBV20-1 with TRBJ2-7; TRBD1 matches at 8 bases. CDR1 DFQATT and CDR2 SNEGSKA come from the germline V gene (reference sequence). The CDR3 contains 13 residues. V was pared by 7 bases and J by 3 bases, with 8 bases of the junction left unmatched. The CDR3 region is CSVPGQGNYEQYF. The CDR3 bases that were read are TGCAGTGTTCCTGGACAGGGTAACTACGAG.

Details on this clone: The read ends 3 residues shy of where the CDR3 ends; the end is completed using the germline J gene. This chain links TRBV5-1 with TRBJ2-3, with 12 bases aligning to TRBD2. The CDR3 extends over 18 amino acids. Per germline, CDR1 SGHRS and CDR2 YFSETQ. V gave up 4 bases and J gave up 2 bases; unmatched junction bases: 11. CDR3 sequence reads: CASSLAGLAGRVTDTQYF. The sequenced CDR3 bases are TGCGCCAGCAGCCTTGCCGGACTAGCGGGGAGGGTCACAGATACG.

A remark on this clone: The CDR3 end is not reached by the read, which stops 3 residues before it; the germline J gene fills it in. V and J are TRBV5-5 and TRBJ2-2; weak D call: TRBD1 (5 bases). Per germline, CDR1 SGHKS and CDR2 YYEKEE (reference sequence). CDR3 length equals 15 residues. The CDR3 DNA, read in part, is TGTGCCAGCAGCTCCTGGACATTGGGCAATTCACCG. This translates into CASSSWTLGNSP. The entire CDR3 sequence reads CASSSWTLGNSPLFF.

With regard to this clone: The sequenced fragment ends 3 residues before the CDR3 boundary, so the rest is inferred from the germline J gene. The chain combines TRBV28 with TRBJ2-7; TRBD2 matches 10 bases. Germline V gene lookup returns CDR1 MDHEN and CDR2 SYDVKM. The CDR3 is made up of 17 amino acids. V dropped 5 bases and J dropped 0; count of bases not matched to a gene: 10. The CDR3 loop reads CASSLPGLASLSYEQYF. CDR3 DNA (partial): TGTGCCAGCAGTCTCCCGGGACTAGCGTCGCTCTCCTACGAG. Full variable domain (rest looked up from reference TRBV28 and TRBJ2-7): DVKVTQSSRYLVKRTGEKVFLECVQDMDHENMFWYRQDPGLGLRLIYFSYDVKMKEKGDIPEGYSVSREKKERFSLILESASTNQTSMYLCASSLPGLASLSYEQYFGPGTRLTVT.

Of note for this clone: The read finishes 3 residues shy of the CDR3 end, and the germline J gene is used to complete it. This sequence joins TRBV5-4 and TRBJ2-7; D is undetermined. Per the germline V gene, CDR1 is SGHNT and CDR2 is YYREEE (reference sequence). The CDR3 is 14 amino acids. Trimming removed 7 bases from V and 5 bases from J, with 19 bases in between. The CDR3 DNA, read in part, is TGTGCCAGCCATGTCCCAGGTATGGTTCACGAG. This gives the protein CASHVPGMVHE. The full CDR3 reads CASHVPGMVHEQYF.